This T cell receptor beta chain was captured in a study of T cell responses to AZD1222 COVID-19 vaccine. Method: immunoSEQ multiplex PCR; TCRdb's copy keeps in-frame clones and lacks some. The data show about 54,000 clones, approximately 90% seen once. The source is an adult in good health. Sample: peripheral blood, taken on day 0 of AZD1222 vaccination.

CDR3 sequence (DNA): TGTGCCAGCAGCCCAGGACAGGGGGGAGATGGCTACACCTTC. Protein: CASSPGQGGDGYTF. V usage is TRBV11-1 and J usage is TRBJ1-2, with 10 positions matching TRBD1. This CDR3 is 14 amino acids long. Trimming took 5 bases from V and 6 from J; bases not matched to a gene: 6. Germline-derived CDR1 and CDR2 are SGHAT and FQDESV (reference sequence).